This is a list of T cell receptor beta chains from one sample in a study of memory CD4+ T cells and cytomegalovirus serostatus. Sequencing used immunoSEQ multiplex PCR; TCRdb keeps in-frame clones, though not all of them. The sample contains around 40,000 clones, roughly four fifths of which appear only once. Sequencing was carried out using memory CD4+ T cells from blood. These receptors originate from an adult in good health and CMV-seronegative. Each CDR3 is given with its conserved first and last residue. D genes are given only for firm matches. Clone size is stated in some rows and not others, as once, few, many or a class when expanded.

j_call,v_call,d_call,clone_size,cdr3_aa,cdr3_nt
TRBJ2-5,TRBV14,-,-,CASSPLTIQETQYF,TGTGCCAGCAGCCCACTAACAATCCAAGAGACCCAGTACTTC
TRBJ1-3,TRBV5-1,TRBD1,-,CASSSGTGEWNTIYF,TGCGCCAGCAGCTCGGGGACAGGGGAGTGGAACACCATATATTTT
TRBJ2-3,TRBV5-5,-,-,CASSLGFGESTDTQYF,TGTGCCAGCAGCTTGGGATTCGGGGAAAGCACAGATACGCAGTATTTT
TRBJ2-3,TRBV4-2,TRBD1,-,CASSQGTGTGSIDTQYF,TGTGCCAGCAGCCAAGGAACCGGGACAGGGTCAATAGATACGCAGTATTTT
TRBJ1-6,TRBV4-2,-,-,CASSQVKEGNSPLHF,TGTGCCAGCAGCCAAGTCAAGGAGGGGAATTCACCCCTCCACTTT
TRBJ2-2,TRBV11-2,-,-,CANSTGQGKAGELFF,TGTGCCAACAGCACCGGACAAGGGAAGGCCGGGGAGCTGTTTTTT
TRBJ2-7,TRBV7-3,-,once,CASSLGSENEQYF,TGTGCCAGCAGCTTAGGGTCGGAGAACGAGCAGTACTTC
TRBJ1-1,TRBV18,-,-,CASSPLGPTGNTEAFF,TGTGCCAGCTCGCCCCTAGGGCCAACAGGGAACACTGAAGCTTTCTTT
TRBJ2-7,TRBV5-1,TRBD1,-,CASAPTGAVYEQYF,TGCGCCAGCGCCCCAACAGGGGCTGTCTACGAGCAGTACTTC
TRBJ1-5,TRBV27,-,-,CASSIFGRRGPQHF,TGTGCCAGCTCTATATTTGGCCGCCGAGGGCCCCAGCATTTT
TRBJ2-3,TRBV2,TRBD1,-,CAGTRGPLDTDTQYF,TGTGCCGGTACGAGGGGGCCTCTCGACACAGATACGCAGTATTTT
TRBJ1-5,TRBV6-1,-,-,CASSEWEEPQHF,TGTGCCAGCAGTGAATGGGAGGAGCCCCAGCATTTT
TRBJ1-1,TRBV7-3,TRBD1,-,CASRQQGASTEAFF,TGTGCCAGCAGGCAACAGGGGGCCAGCACTGAAGCTTTCTTT
TRBJ1-2,TRBV5-1,TRBD1,few,CASSSRPSGTGDGYTF,TGCGCCAGCAGCTCACGGCCTTCAGGGACAGGGGACGGCTACACCTTC
TRBJ2-5,TRBV10-3,-,-,CAISVGSREETQYF,TGTGCCATCAGTGTAGGCAGTAGAGAGGAGACCCAGTACTTC
TRBJ1-5,TRBV19,-,once,CASSIGGVSQPQHF,TGTGCCAGTAGTATAGGGGGGGTTAGCCAGCCCCAGCATTTT
TRBJ1-6,TRBV7-9,-,-,CASSLEIGFLGSTESPLHF,TGTGCCAGCAGCTTAGAAATTGGGTTTCTGGGCTCCACGGAATCACCCCTCCACTTT
TRBJ2-1,TRBV5-4,-,-,CASSLEGDEQFF,TGTGCCAGCAGCTTGGAGGGCGATGAGCAGTTCTTC